This T cell receptor (beta chain) was captured by sequencing in a study of blood T cell repertoires in COVID-19. Study-level background: Material from acute and convalescent COVID-19 was sourced from the United States, Italy and Spain. The analysed material was cDNA or gDNA that came from T cells, B-cell-depleted T cells, or PBMCs.

As originally analysed: Estimates of nucleated cell counts were drawn from the amplification of reference gene primers. Produced via immunoSEQ multiplex PCR; TCRdb's table is partial and in-frame only. D and trimming come from the DNA, and the V and J calls and clone size come from that table. Seen here are around 150,000 clones, 75% to 85% observed once, and the top ten hold roughly 4.3%. This CDR3 is built from 14 residues. The ends lost 4 bases at V and 4 bases at J; junction bases unmatched: 5. Germline lookup yields CDR1 SGHRS and CDR2 YFSETQ. Specimen: peripheral blood. The clonotype comes from a man between 60 and 70 years old with acute or convalescent COVID-19. This chain joins TRBV5-1 and TRBJ2-7; 10 nucleotides agree with TRBD2. CDR3 protein: CASSRGTSDYEQYF. The CDR3 bases are TGCGCCAGCAGCCGCGGGACTAGCGATTACGAGCAGTACTTC.